This TCR beta chain emerged from a study of identical twins. V dropped 3 bases and J dropped 0 bases, with 9 bases sitting between them. Germline V gene sequence: CDR1 ENHRY, CDR2 SYGVKD. This CDR3 is built from 15 residues. This clonotype appeared a few times. Via MiXCR, TCRdb re-called the 5' RACE reads, giving one row per CDR3 protein. The table has some 570,000 distinct CDR3 sequences, about 22% seen once. The same sample was also used in a study of yellow fever vaccine responses in identical twins.

The chain combines TRBV10-3 with TRBJ2-1; D is undetermined. The receptor was derived from a woman under 30 in good health. The sequenced sample consisted of CD4+ T cells sorted from blood. CDR3 coding DNA: TGTGCCATCAGTGATGGGGTCCCCTCCTACAATGAGCAGTTCTTC. Protein: CAISDGVPSYNEQFF.